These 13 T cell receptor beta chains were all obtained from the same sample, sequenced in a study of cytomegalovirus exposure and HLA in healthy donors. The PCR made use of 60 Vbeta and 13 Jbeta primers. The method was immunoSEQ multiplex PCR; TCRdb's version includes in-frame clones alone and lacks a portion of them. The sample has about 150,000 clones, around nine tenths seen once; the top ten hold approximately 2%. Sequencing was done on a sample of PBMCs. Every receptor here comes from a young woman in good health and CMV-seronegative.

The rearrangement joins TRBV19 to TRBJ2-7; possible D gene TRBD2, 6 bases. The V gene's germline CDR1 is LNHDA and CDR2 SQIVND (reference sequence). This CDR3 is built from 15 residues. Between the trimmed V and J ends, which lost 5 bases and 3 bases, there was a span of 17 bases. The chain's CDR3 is CASSPTPMDYYEQYF. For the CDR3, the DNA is TGTGCCAGTAGTCCAACCCCAATGGACTACTACGAGCAGTACTTC.

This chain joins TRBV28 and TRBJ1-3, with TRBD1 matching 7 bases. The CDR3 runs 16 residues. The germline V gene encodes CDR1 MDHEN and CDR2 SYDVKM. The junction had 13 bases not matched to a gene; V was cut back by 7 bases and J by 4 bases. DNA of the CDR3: TGTGCCAGCATTGGAGGGGACAGTGGGGTCGGAAACACCATATATTTT. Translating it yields CASIGGDSGVGNTIYF.

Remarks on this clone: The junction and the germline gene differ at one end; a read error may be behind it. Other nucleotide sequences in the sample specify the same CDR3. CDR3 protein: CAWSIGLALNF. The CDR3, as DNA: TGTGCCTGGAGTATAGGACTAGCCTTGAACTTC. This chain connects TRBV30 to TRBJ2-4; 8 bases match TRBD2. The germline V gene encodes CDR1 GTSNPN and CDR2 SVGIG (reference sequence). This CDR3 contains 11 residues. The variable domain in full, completed from reference TRBV30 and TRBJ2-4, reads SQTIHQWPATLVQPVGSPLSLECTVEGTSNPNLYWYRQAAGRGLQLLFYSVGIGQISSEVPQNLSASRPQDRQFILSSKKLLLSDSGFYLCAWSIGLALNFGAGTRLSVL.

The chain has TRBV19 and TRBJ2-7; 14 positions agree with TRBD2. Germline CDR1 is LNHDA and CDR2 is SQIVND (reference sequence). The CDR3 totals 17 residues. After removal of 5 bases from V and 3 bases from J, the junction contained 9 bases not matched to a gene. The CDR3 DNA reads TGTGCCAGTAGTCAAAAGGGACTAGCGGGAGTGAGCTACGAGCAGTACTTC. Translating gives CASSQKGLAGVSYEQYF.

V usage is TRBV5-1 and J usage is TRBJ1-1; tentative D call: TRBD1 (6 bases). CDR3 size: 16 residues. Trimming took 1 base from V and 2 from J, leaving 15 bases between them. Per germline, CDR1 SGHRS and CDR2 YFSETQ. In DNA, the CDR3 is TGCGCCAGCAGCTTGTCCGGGGGGCCGACCAACACTGAAGCTTTCTTT. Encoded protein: CASSLSGGPTNTEAFF.

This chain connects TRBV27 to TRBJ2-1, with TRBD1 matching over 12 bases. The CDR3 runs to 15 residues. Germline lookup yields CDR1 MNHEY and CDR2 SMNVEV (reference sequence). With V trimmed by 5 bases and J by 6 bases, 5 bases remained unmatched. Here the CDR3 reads CASSPRDRGLNEQFF. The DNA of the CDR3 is TGTGCCAGCAGTCCCCGGGACAGGGGGCTCAATGAGCAGTTCTTC.

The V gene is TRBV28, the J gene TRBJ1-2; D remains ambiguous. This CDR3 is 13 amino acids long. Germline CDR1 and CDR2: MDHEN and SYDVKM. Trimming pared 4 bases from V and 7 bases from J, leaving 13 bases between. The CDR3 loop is CASSSPLNSGYTF. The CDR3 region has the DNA TGTGCCAGCAGTTCGCCACTTAATAGTGGCTACACCTTC.

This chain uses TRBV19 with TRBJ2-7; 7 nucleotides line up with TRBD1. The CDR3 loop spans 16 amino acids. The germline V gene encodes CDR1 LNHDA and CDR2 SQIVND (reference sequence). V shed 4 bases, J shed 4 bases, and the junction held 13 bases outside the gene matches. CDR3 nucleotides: TGTGCCAGTAGTACCCTAACGGGACAGTGGGGATACGAGCAGTACTTC. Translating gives CASSTLTGQWGYEQYF.

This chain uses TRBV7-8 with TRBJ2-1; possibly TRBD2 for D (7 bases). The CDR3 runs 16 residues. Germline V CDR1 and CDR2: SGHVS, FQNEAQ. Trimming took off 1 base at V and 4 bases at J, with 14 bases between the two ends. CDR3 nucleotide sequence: TGTGCCAGCAGCTTAGAGGCGGCGGGGGCGTACAATGAGCAGTTCTTC. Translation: CASSLEAAGAYNEQFF.

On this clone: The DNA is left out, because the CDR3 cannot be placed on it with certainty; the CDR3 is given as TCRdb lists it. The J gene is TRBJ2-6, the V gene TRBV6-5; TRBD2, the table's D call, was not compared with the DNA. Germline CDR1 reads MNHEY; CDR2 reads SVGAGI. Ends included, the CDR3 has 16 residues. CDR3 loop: CASSSSAEAGANVLTF.

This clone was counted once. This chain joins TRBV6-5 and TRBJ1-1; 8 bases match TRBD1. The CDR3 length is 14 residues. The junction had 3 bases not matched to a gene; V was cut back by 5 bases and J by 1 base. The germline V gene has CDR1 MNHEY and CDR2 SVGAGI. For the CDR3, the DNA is TGTGCCAGCAGTCCCGGGACAGGGAACACTGAAGCTTTCTTT. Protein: CASSPGTGNTEAFF.

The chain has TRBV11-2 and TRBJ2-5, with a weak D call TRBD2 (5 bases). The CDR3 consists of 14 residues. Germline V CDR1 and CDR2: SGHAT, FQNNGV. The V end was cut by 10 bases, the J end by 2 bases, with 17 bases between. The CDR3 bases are TGTGCCACCCTGGAACCGGGATCTCAAGAGACCCAGTACTTC. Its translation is CATLEPGSQETQYF. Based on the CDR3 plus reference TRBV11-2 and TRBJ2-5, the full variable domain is EAGVAQSPRYKIIEKRQSVAFWCNPISGHATLYWYQQILGQGPKLLIQFQNNGVVDDSQLPKDRFSAERLKGVDSTLKIQPAKLEDSAVYLCATLEPGSQETQYFGPGTRLLVL.

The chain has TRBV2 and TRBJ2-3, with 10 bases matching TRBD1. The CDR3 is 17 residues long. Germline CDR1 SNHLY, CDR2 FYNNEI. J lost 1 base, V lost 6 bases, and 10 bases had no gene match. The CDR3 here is CASSPNSGTGGTDTQYF. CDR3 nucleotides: TGTGCCAGCAGCCCCAACAGCGGGACAGGGGGCACAGATACGCAGTATTTT.